This TCR beta chain derives from a study of T cell changes during pregnancy in multiple sclerosis. The assay was immunoSEQ multiplex PCR, and TCRdb's table has in-frame clones only and misses some. The repertoire has some 44,000 clones, roughly 92% of them found once; the top ten carry roughly 0.52%. The sequenced sample was CD4+ T cells from peripheral blood mononuclear cells, obtained in the third trimester of pregnancy. The receptor was derived from a female donor with multiple sclerosis, enrolled in a pregnancy study.

Here the CDR3 DNA reads TGTGCCAGCGCTGTCCGCCGGGGCACAGATACGCAGTATTTT. It yields the protein CASAVRRGTDTQYF. The chain is built from TRBV13 and TRBJ2-3; D is uncertain. The V gene lost 8 bases and the J gene lost 1 base, with 13 bases spanning the gap. The CDR3 runs to 14 residues. The germline V gene has CDR1 PRHDT and CDR2 FYEKMQ (reference sequence).